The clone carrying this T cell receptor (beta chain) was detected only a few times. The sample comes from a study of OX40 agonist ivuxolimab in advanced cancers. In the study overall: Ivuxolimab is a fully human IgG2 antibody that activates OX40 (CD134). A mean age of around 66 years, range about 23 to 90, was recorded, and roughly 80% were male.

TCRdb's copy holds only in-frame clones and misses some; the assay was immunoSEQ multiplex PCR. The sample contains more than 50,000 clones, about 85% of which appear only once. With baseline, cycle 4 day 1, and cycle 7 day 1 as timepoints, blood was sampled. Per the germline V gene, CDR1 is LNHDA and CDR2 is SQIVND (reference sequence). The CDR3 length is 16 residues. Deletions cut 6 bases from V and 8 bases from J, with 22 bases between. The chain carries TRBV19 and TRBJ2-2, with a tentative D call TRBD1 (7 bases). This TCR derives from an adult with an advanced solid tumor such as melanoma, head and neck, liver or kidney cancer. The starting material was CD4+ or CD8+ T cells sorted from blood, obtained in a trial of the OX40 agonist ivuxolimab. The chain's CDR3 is CASRDPTTGRIGELFF. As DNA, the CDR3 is TGTGCCAGTAGAGACCCAACGACAGGGAGGATTGGGGAGCTGTTTTTT. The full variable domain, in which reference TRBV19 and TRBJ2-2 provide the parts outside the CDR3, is DGGITQSPKYLFRKEGQNVTLSCEQNLNHDAMYWYRQDPGQGLRLIYYSQIVNDFQKGDIAEGYSVSREKKESFPLTVTSAQKNPTAFYLCASRDPTTGRIGELFFGEGSRLTVL.